The 18 T cell receptor beta chains reported below all come from one sample, sequenced in a study of T cells in women clearing cervical HPV infection. This table comes from immunoSEQ multiplex PCR, and its TCRdb copy is limited to in-frame clones, with some not included. Its listing shows roughly 20,000 clones. Sample: blood buffy coat. These TCRs come from a woman between 18 and 70 years old with a cervical HPV16 infection that either progressed to CIN3+ or cleared (not recorded which).

Note on this clone: The read finishes 3 residues shy of the CDR3 end, and the germline J gene is used to complete it. This chain connects TRBV7-6 to TRBJ1-2; perhaps TRBD1 as D (5 bases). The CDR3 is 16 amino acids. In germline, CDR1 is SGHVS, CDR2 FNYEAQ. The CDR3 bases that were read are TGTGCCAGCAGCTTAGAAGCGGGGGTGGAAGCAGATACC. Protein product: CASSLEAGVEADT. The entire CDR3 is CASSLEAGVEADTYTF.

With respect to this clone: The CDR3 end lies 3 residues beyond the end of the read and is filled in from the germline J gene. This rearrangement joins TRBV2 to TRBJ1-3, with unresolved D. In germline, CDR1 is SNHLY, CDR2 FYNNEI. V was trimmed by 8 bases and J by 0 bases, leaving 17 bases between them. The length of the CDR3 is 16 residues. The DNA read from the CDR3 is TGTGCCAGCGGGTGGACTCAAAGGAGCTCTGGAAACACC. This gives the protein CASGWTQRSSGNT. The CDR3 in full is CASGWTQRSSGNTIYF.

A note on this clone: The read is 3 residues too short to cover the CDR3 end, so that end is filled in from the germline J gene. The chain is built from TRBV7-6 and TRBJ1-1; D is unresolved. The CDR3 runs to 14 residues. V was shortened by 1 base and J by 1 base, with 7 bases between the two germline ends. The germline CDR1 and CDR2 sequences are SGHVS and FNYEAQ. CDR3 loop: CASSLVEGNTEAFF. The sequenced CDR3 bases are TGTGCCAGCAGCTTAGTTGAAGGGAACACTGAA.

Remarks on this clone: The DNA ends 3 residues before the CDR3 does, and the rest of the CDR3 is filled in from the germline J gene. The chain has TRBV7-2 and TRBJ2-3; TRBD1 matches at 7 bases. CDR3 length equals 14 residues. CDR1 SGHTA and CDR2 FQGNSA come from the germline V gene. CDR3 protein: CASSLADRVETQYF. The DNA read from the CDR3 is TGTGCCAGCAGCTTGGCCGACAGGGTAGAGACG.

For this clone: The read gets to within 3 residues of the CDR3 end, and the germline J gene fills in the rest. This sequence joins TRBV28 and TRBJ1-4; 9 bases agree with TRBD1. Per germline, CDR1 MDHEN and CDR2 SYDVKM. The CDR3 spans 16 residues. V lost 5 bases to trimming and J lost 3 bases; unmatched junction nucleotides: 7. The DNA read from the CDR3 is TGTGCCAGCAGTAGGGGACAGGGTTGGGCTAATGAAAAA. Its translation: CASSRGQGWANEK. The entire CDR3 sequence reads CASSRGQGWANEKLFF. The full variable domain, its missing parts supplied by reference TRBV28 and TRBJ1-4, is DVKVTQSSRYLVKRTGEKVFLECVQDMDHENMFWYRQDPGLGLRLIYFSYDVKMKEKGDIPEGYSVSREKKERFSLILESASTNQTSMYLCASSRGQGWANEKLFFGSGTQLSVL.

As concerns this clone: The read terminates 3 residues before the CDR3 end, so the remaining end is supplied by the germline J gene. Other DNA sequences in the sample encode the same CDR3. J is TRBJ1-3 and V is TRBV6-1; tentative D call: TRBD1 (6 bases). CDR1 is MNHNS and CDR2 is SASEGT in the germline V gene. This CDR3 spans 14 amino acids. V was clipped by 2 bases and J by 9 bases, with 14 bases between them. The CDR3 spells CASSELAGASTIYF. CDR3 DNA (partial): TGTGCCAGCAGTGAACTGGCAGGGGCGAGCACC.

The CDR3 region is CASSFAGANVLFF. CDR3 bases read: TGTGCCAGCAGTTTCGCTGGGGCCAACGTA. The V call is TRBV6-2 or TRBV6-3, the J call TRBJ1-4, with D possibly being TRBD1 (5 bases). The read terminates 3 residues before the CDR3 end, so the remaining end is supplied by the germline J gene. CDR3 length: 13 amino acids. CDR1 MNHEY and CDR2 SVGEGT come from the germline V gene.

Comment on this clone: Read data end 3 residues before the CDR3 end; the end is taken from the germline J gene. The genes are TRBV20-1 and TRBJ2-5; D may be TRBD1 (6 bases). The CDR3 sequence is 13 residues long. Germline V lookup: CDR1 DFQATT, CDR2 SNEGSKA (reference sequence). The germline V and J ends were trimmed by 6 bases and 3 bases, with 14 bases remaining between them. The sequenced CDR3 bases are TGCAGTGCCTCTACAGGGTCAGAAGAGACC. This encodes CSASTGSEET. The whole CDR3 sequence reads CSASTGSEETQYF.

Remarks on this clone: The observed sequence ends 3 residues before the CDR3 terminus, with the missing tail filled in from the germline J gene. Other DNA sequences of this sample code for an identical CDR3. The genes are TRBV20-1 and TRBJ1-3; TRBD1 aligns across 7 bases. The germline V gene encodes CDR1 DFQATT and CDR2 SNEGSKA (reference sequence). The V segment lost 2 bases and the J segment 3 bases; nucleotides outside the gene matches: 7. The CDR3 runs 15 residues. The CDR3 DNA, read in part, is TGCAGTGCTAGAATTTCCAGGGGGGATGGAAACACC. As protein: CSARISRGDGNT. The CDR3 in full is CSARISRGDGNTIYF.

Note on this clone: The read stops 3 residues short of the end of the CDR3; the missing end is completed from the germline J gene. The rearrangement joins TRBV20-1 to TRBJ2-3, with 11 bases aligning to TRBD2. Germline V gene sequence: CDR1 DFQATT, CDR2 SNEGSKA (reference sequence). The CDR3 loop spans 14 amino acids. The CDR3 bases that were read are TGCAGTGCTTCCCAGACTAGCGGGAAAGAGACG. Its protein is CSASQTSGKET. The complete CDR3 reads CSASQTSGKETQYF.

About this clone: Coverage ceases 3 residues before the CDR3 finishes, and the germline J gene fills in the end. This chain links TRBV4-2 with TRBJ1-4; the D is unclear. The V end was cut by 10 bases, the J end by 7 bases, with 19 bases between. CDR3 length: 14 amino acids. CDR1 is LGHNA, CDR2 YNFKEQ, per germline. The CDR3 is CATSRGIRGEKLFF. The CDR3 DNA, read in part, is TGTGCCACTTCTCGAGGGATCCGGGGTGAAAAA.

On this clone: The read halts 3 residues ahead of the CDR3 end, with the missing end drawn from the germline J gene. At the DNA level, this CDR3 is encoded by other sequences in the same sample as well. This sequence joins TRBV2 and TRBJ1-2, with D possibly being TRBD1 (5 bases). This CDR3 is built from 13 residues. Germline assignment: CDR1 SNHLY and CDR2 FYNNEI. The ends were cut back, 5 bases at V and 2 bases at J, with 9 bases in the middle. The CDR3 loop reads CASSPDRNYGYTF. The covered CDR3 bases are TGTGCCAGCAGTCCCGACAGAAACTATGGC.

Turning to this clone: The read falls 3 residues short of the CDR3 end, and the missing part is taken from the germline J gene. The rearrangement links TRBV7-9 to TRBJ1-2; D is undetermined. Per the germline V gene, CDR1 is SEHNR and CDR2 is FQNEAQ (reference sequence). The CDR3 extends over 15 amino acids. Trimming stripped 2 bases from V and 4 bases from J, with 14 bases between. The CDR3 here is CASSLSSPLGYGYTF. The sequenced part of the CDR3 DNA is TGTGCCAGCAGCTTAAGTAGCCCCCTCGGCTATGGC.

On this clone: The CDR3 end lies 3 residues beyond the end of the read and is filled in from the germline J gene. This chain links TRBV20-1 with TRBJ2-7; TRBD2 agrees at 8 bases. The germline CDR1 and CDR2 sequences are DFQATT and SNEGSKA (reference sequence). Trimming cost V 6 bases and J 3 bases; bases outside gene matches: 7. The CDR3 spans 13 residues. The chain's CDR3 is CSASTGTSYEQYF. The covered CDR3 bases are TGCAGTGCCTCCACCGGGACTAGCTACGAG.

CDR3 DNA (partial): TGTGCCAGCAGCTTAGGGGGGACAGGGTTGGGAGAGACC. It specifies CASSLGGTGLGET. Given in full, the CDR3 is CASSLGGTGLGETQYF. This sequence joins TRBV7-7 and TRBJ2-5; TRBD1 agrees at 9 bases. The CDR3 is cut off 3 residues early in the read; its end comes from the germline J gene. Germline CDR1 and CDR2: SSHAT and FNYEAQ (reference sequence). There are 16 residues in the CDR3. The junction had 7 bases not matched to a gene; V was cut back by 1 base and J by 4 bases.

On this clone: The CDR3 end is not reached by the read, which stops 3 residues before it; the germline J gene fills it in. This chain links TRBV14 with TRBJ2-2; 8 bases fit TRBD1. The CDR3 is 16 residues long. The J segment lost 4 bases and the V segment lost 4 bases, leaving 8 bases of the junction unmatched. Germline V CDR1 and CDR2: SGHDN, FVKESK. CDR3 DNA, as far as it was read: TGTGCCAGCAGCCTGCGGACAGGGAGAGGCACCGGGGAG. It specifies CASSLRTGRGTGE. In full, the CDR3 is CASSLRTGRGTGELFF. Full variable domain (missing parts from reference TRBV14 and TRBJ2-2): EAGVTQFPSHSVIEKGQTVTLRCDPISGHDNLYWYRRVMGKEIKFLLHFVKESKQDESGMPNNRFLAERTGGTYSTLKVQPAELEDSGVYFCASSLRTGRGTGELFFGEGSRLTVL.

Concerning this clone: The read ends 3 residues shy of where the CDR3 ends; the end is completed using the germline J gene. The rearrangement links TRBV10-3 to TRBJ2-3; 7 bases align to TRBD2. The V segment lost 6 bases and the J segment 0 bases; nucleotides outside the gene matches: 9. This CDR3 region has 16 residues. Germline CDR1 and CDR2: ENHRY and SYGVKD. CDR3 bases read: TGTGCCATCAGGCCCCGAGCGGGGACTAGCACAGATACG. This codes for CAIRPRAGTSTDT. The whole CDR3 region reads CAIRPRAGTSTDTQYF.

Notes on this clone: The CDR3 end lies 3 residues beyond the end of the read and is filled in from the germline J gene. The chain employs TRBV2 and TRBJ2-7, with no clear D. Germline V lookup: CDR1 SNHLY, CDR2 FYNNEI. The CDR3 length is 14 residues. Trimming removed 7 bases from V and 3 bases from J, with 16 bases in between. CDR3 loop: CASTPLVGLYEQYF. The CDR3 DNA, read in part, is TGTGCCAGCACCCCCCTTGTGGGCCTCTACGAG.